The TCR beta chain under discussion was sequenced for a study of blood T cell repertoires in COVID-19. On the study more broadly: Whether acute or convalescent, the COVID-19 samples came from the United States, Italy and Spain. T cells, B-cell-depleted T cells, or PBMCs supplied cDNA or gDNA.

The CDR3 is 15 amino acids. Trimming removed 0 bases at V and 9 bases at J, with 19 bases between. Germline CDR1 and CDR2: SGHKS and YYEKEE (reference sequence). As processed by the authors: Reference gene primer amplification in the assay estimated nucleated cell counts. Libraries were prepared by immunoSEQ multiplex PCR; TCRdb keeps only in-frame clonotypes and omits some of them. V and J calls and clone size come straight from that table; D and trimming were deduced from the DNA. The repertoire consists of roughly 30,000 clones, with roughly 85% occurring once and the leading ten covering roughly a quarter.

The chain recombines TRBV5-5 with TRBJ2-7, with a possible D match to TRBD2 (5 bases). Sequencing was performed on peripheral blood. The source is a human donor in a cohort sampled during active COVID-19. The CDR3 region is CASSLGGDRGLGQYF. CDR3 coding DNA: TGTGCCAGCAGCTTGGGGGGAGATCGAGGTCTAGGGCAGTACTTC. The complete variable domain, with remaining parts taken from reference TRBV5-5 and TRBJ2-7, reads DAGVTQSPTHLIKTRGQQVTLRCSPISGHKSVSWYQQVLGQGPQFIFQYYEKEERGRGNFPDRFSARQFPNYSSELNVNALLLGDSALYLCASSLGGDRGLGQYFGPGTRLTVT.